This T cell receptor (beta chain) was profiled in a study of naive and memory T cell subsets. This clonotype was detected only a few times. The antigen is undetermined. Two oligonucleotides, mixed equimolar, formed the beta constant-region primer covering TRBC1 and TRBC2. Ligated cDNA was amplified by four rounds of PCR with nested alpha and beta constant-region primers and SP2. An oligonucleotide with the SP2 primer and a 12-nucleotide UMI was ligated to the cDNA 3' end. Via MiXCR, TCRdb re-called the UMI-ligation and nested PCR reads, giving one row per CDR3 protein. The sample includes over 65,000 distinct CDR3 sequences, over 8.5% seen only once; the top ten take roughly 1.2%. Cells stained for CD3, CD4, CD8, CD45RA and CD27 were sorted into four subsets. Regarding the study as a whole: Over 90% of naive TCR sequences appeared only once, unlike memory subsets.

The receptor was isolated from a human donor in good health. Sample: naive CD8+ T cells from blood.

DNA for the CDR3: TGTGCCAGCAGTTATCCTGGCGGGAAACTTTACGAGCAGTACTTC. It yields the protein CASSYPGGKLYEQYF. The chain is built from TRBV6-6 and TRBJ2-7; D might be TRBD2 (6 bases). V lost 3 bases, J lost 4 bases, and 16 bases lay in between. There are 15 residues in the CDR3. Germline V gene data show CDR1 as MNHNY and CDR2 as SVGAGI (reference sequence).